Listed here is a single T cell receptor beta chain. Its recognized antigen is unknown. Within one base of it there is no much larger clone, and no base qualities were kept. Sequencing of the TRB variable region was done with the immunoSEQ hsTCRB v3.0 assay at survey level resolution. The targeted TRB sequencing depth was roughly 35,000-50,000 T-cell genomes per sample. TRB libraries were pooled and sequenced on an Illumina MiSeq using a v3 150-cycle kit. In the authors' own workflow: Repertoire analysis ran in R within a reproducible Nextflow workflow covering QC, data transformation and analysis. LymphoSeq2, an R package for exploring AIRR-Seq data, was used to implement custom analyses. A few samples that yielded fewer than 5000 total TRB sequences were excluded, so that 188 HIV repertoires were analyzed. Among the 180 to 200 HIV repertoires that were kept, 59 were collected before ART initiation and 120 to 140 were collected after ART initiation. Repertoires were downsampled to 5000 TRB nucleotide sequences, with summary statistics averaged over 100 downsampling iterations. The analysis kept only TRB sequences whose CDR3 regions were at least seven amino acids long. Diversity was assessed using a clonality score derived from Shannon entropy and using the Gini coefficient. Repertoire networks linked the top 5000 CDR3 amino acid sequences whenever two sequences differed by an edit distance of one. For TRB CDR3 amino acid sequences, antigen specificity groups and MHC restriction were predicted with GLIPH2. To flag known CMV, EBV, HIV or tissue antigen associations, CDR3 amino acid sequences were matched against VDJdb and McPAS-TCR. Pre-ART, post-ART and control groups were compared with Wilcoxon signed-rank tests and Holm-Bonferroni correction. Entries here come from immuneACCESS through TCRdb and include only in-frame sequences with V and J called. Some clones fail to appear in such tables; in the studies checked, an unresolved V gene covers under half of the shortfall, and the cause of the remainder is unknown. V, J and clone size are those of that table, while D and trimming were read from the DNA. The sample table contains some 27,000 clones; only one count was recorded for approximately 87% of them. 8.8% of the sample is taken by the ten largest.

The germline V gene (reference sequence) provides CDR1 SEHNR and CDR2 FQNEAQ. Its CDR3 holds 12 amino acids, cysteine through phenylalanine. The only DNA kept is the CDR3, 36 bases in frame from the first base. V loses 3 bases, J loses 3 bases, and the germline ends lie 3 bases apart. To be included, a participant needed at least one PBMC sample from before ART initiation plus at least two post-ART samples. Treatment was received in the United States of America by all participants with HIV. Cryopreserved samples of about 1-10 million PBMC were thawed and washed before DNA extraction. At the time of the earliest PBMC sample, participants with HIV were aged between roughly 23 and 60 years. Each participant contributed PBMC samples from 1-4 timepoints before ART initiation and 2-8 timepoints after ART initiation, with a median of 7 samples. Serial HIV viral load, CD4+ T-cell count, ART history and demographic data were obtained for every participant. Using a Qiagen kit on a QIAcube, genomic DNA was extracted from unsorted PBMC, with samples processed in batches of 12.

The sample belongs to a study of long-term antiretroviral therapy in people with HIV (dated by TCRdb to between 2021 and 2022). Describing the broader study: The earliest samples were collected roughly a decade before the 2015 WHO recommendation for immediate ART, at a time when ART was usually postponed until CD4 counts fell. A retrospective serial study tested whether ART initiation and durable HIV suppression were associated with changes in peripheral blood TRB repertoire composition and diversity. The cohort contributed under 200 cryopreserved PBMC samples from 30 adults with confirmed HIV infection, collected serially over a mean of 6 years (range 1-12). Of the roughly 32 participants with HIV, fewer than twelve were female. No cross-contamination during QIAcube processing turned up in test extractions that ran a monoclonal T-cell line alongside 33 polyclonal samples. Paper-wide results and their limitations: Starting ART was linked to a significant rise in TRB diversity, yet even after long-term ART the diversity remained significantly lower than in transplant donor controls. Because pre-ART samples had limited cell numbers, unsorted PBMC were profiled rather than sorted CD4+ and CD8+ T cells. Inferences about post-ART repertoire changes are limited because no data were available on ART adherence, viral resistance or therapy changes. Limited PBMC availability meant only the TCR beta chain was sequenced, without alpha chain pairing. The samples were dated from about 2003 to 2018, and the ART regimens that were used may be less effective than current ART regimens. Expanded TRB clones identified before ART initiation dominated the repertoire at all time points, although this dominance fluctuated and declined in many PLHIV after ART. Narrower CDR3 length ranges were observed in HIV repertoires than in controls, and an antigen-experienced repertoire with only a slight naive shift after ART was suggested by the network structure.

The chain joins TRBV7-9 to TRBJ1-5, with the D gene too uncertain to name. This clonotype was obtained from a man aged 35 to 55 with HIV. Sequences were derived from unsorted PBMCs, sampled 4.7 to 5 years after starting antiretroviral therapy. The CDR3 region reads CASSFFNQPQHF. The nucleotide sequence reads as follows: TGTGCCAGCAGCTTTTTCAATCAGCCCCAGCATTTT.